This T cell receptor (beta chain) is from a study of blood T cell repertoires in COVID-19. Study information: The United States, Italy and Spain provided the acute and convalescent COVID-19 samples. T cells, B-cell-depleted T cells, or PBMCs provided the cDNA or gDNA that served as material.

This CDR3 has 18 residues. Germline V gene sequence: CDR1 SGHTA, CDR2 FQGTGA. V was pared by 2 bases and J by 0 bases, with 7 bases of the junction left unmatched. Original processing methods: Amplification from reference gene primers served as the basis for estimated nucleated cell counts. Here immunoSEQ multiplex PCR was the method, and the copy in TCRdb shows in-frame clones only, minus some. That table is the source of V, J and clone size, and D and trimming were worked out from the DNA. The data contain tens of thousands of clones, approximately 78% of them singletons. Sequencing used peripheral blood. This clonotype was sampled from a woman of 80 years or more with acute or convalescent COVID-19. This chain links TRBV7-3 with TRBJ2-6, with TRBD1 matching 7 bases. In nucleotides, the CDR3 is TGTGCCAGCAGCTTAGACTCGGGACAGTCCTCTGGGGCCAACGTCCTGACTTTC. Its protein product is CASSLDSGQSSGANVLTF. Complete variable domain (other parts from reference TRBV7-3 and TRBJ2-6): GAGVSQTPSNKVTEKGKYVELRCDPISGHTALYWYRQSLGQGPEFLIYFQGTGAADDSGLPNDRFFAVRPEGSVSTLKIQRTERGDSAVYLCASSLDSGQSSGANVLTFGAGSRLTVL.